The subject of this entry is one T cell receptor beta chain. These data originate in a study of glioma-infiltrating T cells after dendritic cell vaccination. Study-wide background: Samples are from glioblastoma patients in Phase I and II dendritic cell vaccine trials.

The assay was immunoSEQ multiplex PCR, and TCRdb's table has in-frame clones only and misses some. Seen here are 91,000 or so clones, 75% to 90% observed once, and the top ten hold 5.4%. After removal of 8 bases from V and 1 base from J, the junction contained 4 bases not matched to a gene. This CDR3 contains 13 residues. Per germline, CDR1 SQVTM and CDR2 ANQGSEA. The sample's time point: after dendritic cell vaccination, including at tumor progression/relapse. Blood PBMC samples: pre-vaccination, two weeks post third vaccination, and at tumor progression. The TCR originated in a human donor with glioblastoma. The sequenced sample was blood, obtained after dendritic cell vaccination. J is TRBJ2-3 and V is TRBV29-1; TRBD2 aligns across 9 bases. The CDR3 DNA reads as TGCAGCATCCGGACTAGCGGCACAGATACGCAGTATTTT. Translation gives CSIRTSGTDTQYF.